The 9 T cell receptor beta chains listed next were all sequenced from one sample in a study of blood T cell repertoires in COVID-19. Sequenced by immunoSEQ multiplex PCR; TCRdb stores in-frame clones only, minus some. This sample has 150,000 to 200,000 clones; 84% occur once, and the top ten carry approximately 12%. What was sequenced was PBMCs or T cells enriched from blood (not recorded which). The receptors were gathered from a man in his forties or fifties who had recovered from COVID-19.

This clone showed up just a few times. V usage is TRBV4-3 and J usage is TRBJ1-5; perhaps TRBD1 as D (5 bases). In germline, CDR1 is LGHNA, CDR2 YSLEER. CDR3 length: 12 amino acids. Deletions cut 9 bases from V and 8 bases from J, with 14 bases between. CDR3 protein: CARGAGGKPQHF. The CDR3, as DNA: TGCGCCAGAGGGGCGGGCGGGAAGCCCCAGCATTTT.

V gene TRBV28 combines with J gene TRBJ2-7, with 10 bases aligning to TRBD1. The CDR3 covers 14 residues. The germline gives CDR1 MDHEN, CDR2 SYDVKM. The V gene end was trimmed by 9 bases and the J gene end by 7 bases; junction bases not matched to a gene: 12. CDR3 protein: CASGGRQGAGEQYF. The DNA of the CDR3 is TGTGCCAGTGGTGGGCGACAGGGGGCGGGGGAGCAGTACTTC.

This chain uses TRBV7-3 with TRBJ2-2; D remains ambiguous. Trimming shortened V by 0 bases and J by 1 base, and 15 bases separated the two germline ends. Germline V gives CDR1 SGHTA, CDR2 FQGTGA. CDR3 length: 18 amino acids. CDR3 sequence: CASSLTYSSQLNTGELFF. The CDR3 DNA follows: TGTGCCAGCAGCTTAACGTACAGCAGCCAACTGAACACCGGGGAGCTGTTTTTT.

The chain joins TRBV9 to TRBJ2-3, with D maybe TRBD2 (6 bases). Between the trimmed V and J ends, which lost 7 bases and 0 bases, there was a span of 12 bases. Germline CDR1 SGDLS, CDR2 YYNGEE. The CDR3 consists of 14 residues. CDR3 sequence reads: CASAGFGSTDTQYF. The CDR3 nucleotides read TGTGCCAGCGCGGGGTTTGGAAGCACAGATACGCAGTATTTT.

The V and J genes are TRBV7-9 and TRBJ1-1, with D possibly TRBD1 on 6 matching bases. The CDR3 is made up of 11 amino acids. The ends were cut back, 5 bases at V and 7 bases at J, with 8 bases in the middle. Germline-derived CDR1 and CDR2 are SEHNR and FQNEAQ (reference sequence). The CDR3: CASSRTDEAFF. The CDR3 DNA reads TGTGCCAGCAGCAGGACAGATGAAGCTTTCTTT.

The chain is built from TRBV7-2 and TRBJ2-7, with D possibly being TRBD2 (6 bases). CDR3 length: 17 residues. V lost 5 bases, J lost 4 bases, and 24 bases lay in between. CDR1 and CDR2 (germline): SGHTA, FQGNSA. The CDR3: CASSVLPGGGSAYEQYF. The DNA of the CDR3 is TGTGCCAGCAGCGTTCTCCCAGGAGGAGGGTCCGCTTACGAGCAGTACTTC.

The genes are TRBV19 and TRBJ2-7, with a weak D call TRBD1 (5 bases). The V gene's germline CDR1 is LNHDA and CDR2 SQIVND (reference sequence). V was cut by 5 bases and J by 8 bases, with 13 bases left in between. The CDR3 is 12 amino acids. The CDR3 DNA reads as TGTGCCAGTAGTCTGCGTATGGGGCAGCAGTACTTC. It translates to CASSLRMGQQYF.

This clone came up once. The V and J genes are TRBV5-4 and TRBJ1-2; 7 nucleotides line up with TRBD1. There are 15 residues in the CDR3. Germline V gene data show CDR1 as SGHNT and CDR2 as YYREEE (reference sequence). Unmatched junction bases numbered 6, after V lost 1 base and J lost 3 bases. The CDR3 sequence is CASSLPVTGDYGYTF. The CDR3 nucleotides read TGTGCCAGCAGCTTGCCCGTTACAGGGGACTATGGCTACACCTTC.

The chain recombines TRBV6-5 with TRBJ2-1; TRBD2 matches 10 bases. The germline CDR1 and CDR2 sequences are MNHEY and SVGAGI. V was clipped by 6 bases and J by 0 bases; unmatched bases: 2. This CDR3 has 15 residues. CDR3 bases: TGTGCCAGCAGACCTAGCGGGAGCTCCTACAATGAGCAGTTCTTC. This sequence encodes CASRPSGSSYNEQFF.